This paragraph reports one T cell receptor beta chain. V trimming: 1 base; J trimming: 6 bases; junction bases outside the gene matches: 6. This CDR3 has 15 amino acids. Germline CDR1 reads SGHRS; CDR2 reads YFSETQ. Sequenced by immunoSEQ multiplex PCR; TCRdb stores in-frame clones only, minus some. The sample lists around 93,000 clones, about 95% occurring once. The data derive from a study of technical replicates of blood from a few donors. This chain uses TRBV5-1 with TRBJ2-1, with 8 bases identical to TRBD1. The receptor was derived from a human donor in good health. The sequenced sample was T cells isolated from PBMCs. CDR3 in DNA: TGCGCCAGCAGCTTGATACAGGGGGGTCGCAATGAGCAGTTCTTC. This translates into CASSLIQGGRNEQFF.